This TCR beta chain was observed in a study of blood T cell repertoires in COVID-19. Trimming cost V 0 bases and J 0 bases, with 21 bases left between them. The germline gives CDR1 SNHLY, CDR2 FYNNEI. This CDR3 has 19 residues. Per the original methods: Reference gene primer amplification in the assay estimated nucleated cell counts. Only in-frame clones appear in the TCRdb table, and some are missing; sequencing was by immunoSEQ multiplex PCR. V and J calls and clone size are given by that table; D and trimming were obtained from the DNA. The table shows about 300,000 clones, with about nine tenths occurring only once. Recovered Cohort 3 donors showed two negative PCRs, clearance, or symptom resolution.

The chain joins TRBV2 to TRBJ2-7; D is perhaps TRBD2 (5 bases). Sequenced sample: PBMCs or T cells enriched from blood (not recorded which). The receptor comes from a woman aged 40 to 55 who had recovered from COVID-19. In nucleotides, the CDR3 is TGTGCCAGCAGTGAAGCGCTTCGAGGGAATAAGCTAATCTCCTACGAGCAGTACTTC. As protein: CASSEALRGNKLISYEQYF.